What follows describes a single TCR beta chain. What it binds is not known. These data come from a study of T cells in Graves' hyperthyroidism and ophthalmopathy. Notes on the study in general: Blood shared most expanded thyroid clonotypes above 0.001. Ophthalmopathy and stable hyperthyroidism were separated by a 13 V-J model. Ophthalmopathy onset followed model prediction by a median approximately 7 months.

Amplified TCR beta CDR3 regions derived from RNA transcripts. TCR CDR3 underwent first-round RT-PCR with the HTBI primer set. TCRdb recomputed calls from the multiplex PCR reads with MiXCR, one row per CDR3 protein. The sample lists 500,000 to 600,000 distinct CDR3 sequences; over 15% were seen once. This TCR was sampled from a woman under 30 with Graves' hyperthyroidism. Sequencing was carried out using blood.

The CDR3 DNA reads as TGTGCCAGCTCACATCCGGGACAGGGGGCCATTCAGTACTTC. Protein product: CASSHPGQGAIQYF. The rearrangement links TRBV18 to TRBJ2-4; 12 bases map to TRBD1. The CDR3 is 14 amino acids. Germline V CDR1 and CDR2: KGHSH, LQKENI. The trim removed 4 bases at V and 9 bases at J, leaving 4 bases unmatched.